Listed below are T cell receptor beta chains from one sample, sequenced in a study of T cell changes during pregnancy in multiple sclerosis. Here immunoSEQ multiplex PCR was the method, and the copy in TCRdb shows in-frame clones only, minus some. The table lists 45,000 to 65,000 clones, approximately 91% of them singletons, with around 0.29% in the top ten. The sample consisted of CD4+ T cells from peripheral blood mononuclear cells, taken in the second trimester of pregnancy. The receptors here all came from a female donor with multiple sclerosis, enrolled in a pregnancy study. CDR3s include the opening cysteine and the closing phenylalanine or tryptophan. D genes are given only for firm matches. Part of the rows lack a size; the others show once, few, many or a class for expanded clones.

TRBV7-9	TRBJ2-5	-	TRBD1	TGTGCCAGCAGCTCCCAGGGGGCTGGAGAGACCCAGTACTTC	CASSSQGAGETQYF
TRBV18	TRBJ1-2	-	-	TGTGCCAGCACCGAAACAGGGTTAAACTATGGCTACACCTTC	CASTETGLNYGYTF
TRBV6-1	TRBJ1-3	-	-	TGTGCCAGCCAGTGGGAGGGAGGATCTGGAAACACCATATATTTT	CASQWEGGSGNTIYF
TRBV28	TRBJ2-2	-	-	TGTGCCAGCAGTTTACTAGGGGGAAGGAACACCGGGGAGCTGTTTTTT	CASSLLGGRNTGELFF
TRBV5-6	TRBJ2-6	-	TRBD1	TGTGCCAGCAGCGGAACAGGGGCCGGGGCCAACGTCCTGACTTTC	CASSGTGAGANVLTF
TRBV10-3	TRBJ2-5	-	-	TGTGCCATCAGTGAGAATCCCCCCGGGACACTGCAAGAGACCCAGTACTTC	CAISENPPGTLQETQYF
TRBV13	TRBJ2-2	-	TRBD1	TGTGCCAGCTCCAGGGGGCGCATCACCGGGGAGCTGTTTTTT	CASSRGRITGELFF
TRBV7-8	TRBJ1-1	few	-	TGTGCCAGCAGCTTAAAGTCAGGACCCGGGGTATTCTTT	CASSLKSGPGVFF
TRBV25-1	TRBJ2-5	-	TRBD1	TGTGCCAGCAGTGAATGGACAGGGGGCCGAGGGGAGACCCAGTACTTC	CASSEWTGGRGETQYF
TRBV5-1	TRBJ1-3	-	-	TGCGCCAGCAGCCCTACGCCCGGGAACACTGGAAACACCATATATTTT	CASSPTPGNTGNTIYF
TRBV5-1	TRBJ2-7	-	-	TGCGCCAGCAGCTCAGGGTCCGCCTACGAGCAGTACTTC	CASSSGSAYEQYF
TRBV6-1	TRBJ2-7	-	-	TGTGCCAGCAGTCGGACGGACAAACTCTACGAGCAGTACTTC	CASSRTDKLYEQYF
TRBV7-2	TRBJ2-1	-	TRBD2	TGTGCCAGCAGCTTATCGCGGGGGGGCCGTCCCAATGAGCAGTTCTTC	CASSLSRGGRPNEQFF
TRBV27	TRBJ1-1	-	-	TGTGCCAGCAGTTTATCGCTCCCCCGGCGGGGCCTAGACCCAGGGAACACTGAAGCTTTCTTT	CASSLSLPRRGLDPGNTEAFF
TRBV30	TRBJ1-5	-	-	TGTGCCTGGAACTCCAGGGTGGATCAGCCCCAGCATTTT	CAWNSRVDQPQHF
TRBV7-3	TRBJ1-1	-	-	TGTGCCAGTTTCCCGGGACACTTCACTGAAGCTTTCTTT	CASFPGHFTEAFF
TRBV5-4	TRBJ2-1	-	TRBD2	TGTGCCAGCAGAAGCGGGACTGCTTCCTACAATGAGCAGTTCTTC	CASRSGTASYNEQFF
TRBV7-8	TRBJ2-2	-	TRBD1	TGTGCCAGCAGCTCAAGACAGGGGGCAGCCGGGGAGCTGTTTTTT	CASSSRQGAAGELFF
TRBV19	TRBJ2-3	-	-	TGTGCCAGTAGTATCGGGTGGCGGGGGCGATCTATCACAGATACGCAGTATTTT	CASSIGWRGRSITDTQYF
TRBV6-1	TRBJ2-1	once	-	TGTGCCAGCAGTGAACGGTCAGGGTTTCTTGGAAATGAGCAGTTCTTC	CASSERSGFLGNEQFF
TRBV6-6	TRBJ1-6	-	-	TGTGCCAGCAGTTATACGGGGGGCGCGGATTCACCCCTCCACTTT	CASSYTGGADSPLHF
TRBV7-9	TRBJ2-7	-	TRBD2	TGTGCCAGCAGCTTGAGCCTAGCGGGGGGGCGATCCTACGAGCAGTACTTC	CASSLSLAGGRSYEQYF
TRBV25-1	TRBJ1-4	-	TRBD1	TGTGCCAGCACAACAGGGGTAGCTAATGAAAAACTGTTTTTT	CASTTGVANEKLFF
TRBV2	TRBJ2-1	-	TRBD2	TGTGCCAGCAGTTTTGGGAAGCGGGGGAAGGACAATGAGCAGTTCTTC	CASSFGKRGKDNEQFF
TRBV5-1	TRBJ2-3	-	-	TGCGCCAGCAGCTCCCTGGGCCTCGCAGATACGCAGTATTTT	CASSSLGLADTQYF
TRBV5-1	TRBJ2-5	few	-	TGCGCCAGCAGCTTTGGGGGGGCCATAGAGACCCAGTACTTC	CASSFGGAIETQYF
TRBV5-1	TRBJ1-2	-	-	TGCGCCAGCAGCCAGGACCAGCGGGGCTACACCTTC	CASSQDQRGYTF
TRBV6-5	TRBJ1-2	-	-	TGTGCCAGCAGTCCGCCGGGGGAAACGGGGGGCTACACCTTC	CASSPPGETGGYTF
TRBV7-9	TRBJ2-5	-	TRBD2	TGTGCCAGCAGCTTACCACTAGCGGGATCCAAAGAGACCCAGTACTTC	CASSLPLAGSKETQYF
TRBV4-1	TRBJ2-3	-	TRBD2	TGCGCCAGCAGCCTCCGGGACTACACAGATACGCAGTATTTT	CASSLRDYTDTQYF
TRBV27	TRBJ1-2	-	-	TGTGCCAGCAGTTACAGGGAGGGTTATGGCTACACCTTC	CASSYREGYGYTF
TRBV5-1	TRBJ1-1	-	-	TGCGCCAGCAGCTTGGGGGCGGGAAACACTGAAGCTTTCTTT	CASSLGAGNTEAFF
TRBV7-3	TRBJ2-2	few	-	TGTGCCAGCAGCTTATCCTGGAACACCGGGGAGCTGTTTTTT	CASSLSWNTGELFF
TRBV18	TRBJ1-1	-	-	TGTGCCAGCTCAGCAGGGATGGGGAACACTGAAGCTTTCTTT	CASSAGMGNTEAFF
TRBV9	TRBJ2-1	-	TRBD2	TGTGCCAGCAGCGTAGAGTTCGGGGGGAACAATGAGCAGTTCTTC	CASSVEFGGNNEQFF
TRBV28	TRBJ1-6	-	-	TGTGCCAGCACCTCGACAGTCTATAATTCACCCCTCCACTTT	CASTSTVYNSPLHF
TRBV6-5	TRBJ1-4	-	-	TGTGCCAGCAGGGGCAGCCCTAATGAAAAACTGTTTTTT	CASRGSPNEKLFF